Below, 18 T cell receptor beta chains from the same sample are listed, as sequenced in a study of blood T cell repertoires in COVID-19. Measured with immunoSEQ multiplex PCR; TCRdb has only the in-frame clones, and not every one. The repertoire holds around 84,000 clones, with around 84% as singletons. Sequencing was carried out using peripheral blood. The receptor set was obtained from an older man with active or convalescent COVID-19.

The chain is built from TRBV15 and TRBJ1-1; TRBD1 might be the D (6 bases). The CDR3 sequence is 16 residues long. V was trimmed by 3 bases and J by 0 bases, leaving 14 bases between them. Germline-derived CDR1 and CDR2 are LNHNV and YYDKDF (reference sequence). This chain's CDR3 is CATSRGAGSMNTEAFF. The CDR3 nucleotides are TGTGCCACCAGCAGGGGGGCAGGTTCCATGAACACTGAAGCTTTCTTT.

J is TRBJ1-6 and V is TRBV5-1, with 7 nucleotides matching TRBD1. Germline assignment: CDR1 SGHRS and CDR2 YFSETQ. The CDR3 is made up of 14 amino acids. V lost 0 bases and J lost 10; bases outside the gene matches: 4. The CDR3 loop reads CASSLGDRDSPLHF. DNA of the CDR3: TGCGCCAGCAGCTTGGGTGACAGGGACTCACCCCTCCACTTT.

The V call is TRBV2, the J call TRBJ1-1; 9 nucleotides align to TRBD1. The CDR3 has 14 amino acids. V shed 6 bases, J shed 8 bases, and the junction held 10 bases outside the gene matches. From germline, CDR1 is SNHLY and CDR2 FYNNEI. The CDR3 nucleotides are TGTGCCAGCAGCGCGATGGTAGGGACAGGGGAAGCTTTCTTT. This codes for CASSAMVGTGEAFF.

V is TRBV7-9 and J is TRBJ1-2; D call uncertain. Germline V gene lookup returns CDR1 SEHNR and CDR2 FQNEAQ (reference sequence). This CDR3 has 16 amino acids. V shed 2 bases and J shed 4 bases, with 17 bases lying between them. CDR3 DNA: TGTGCCAGCAGCTTACGTGGAGCATTATTTAGCTATGGCTACACCTTC. Its translation: CASSLRGALFSYGYTF.

The sample holds one count of this clone. CDR3 loop: CASSYGGDSYEQYV. As DNA, the CDR3 is TGTGCCAGCAGCTACGGGGGAGACAGCTACGAGCAGTACGTC. The chain combines TRBV11-1 with TRBJ2-7; a possible D gene is TRBD2 (6 bases). Germline CDR1 reads SGHAT; CDR2 reads FQDESV (reference sequence). The V end was cut by 4 bases, the J end by 3 bases, with 13 bases between. The CDR3 has 14 residues.

This clone was seen once. This chain joins TRBV6-1 and TRBJ2-5; TRBD1 matches at 8 bases. CDR1 is MNHNS and CDR2 is SASEGT in the germline V gene. Trimming removed 3 bases from V and 4 bases from J; junction bases left unmatched: 7. The CDR3 has 15 residues. Here the CDR3 DNA reads TGTGCCAGCAGTGAGATCAGGACAGGGCGAGAGACCCAGTACTTC. Residues: CASSEIRTGRETQYF.

The rearrangement links TRBV19 to TRBJ1-3, with 8 nucleotides matching TRBD1. The V gene's germline CDR1 is LNHDA and CDR2 SQIVND (reference sequence). Trimming removed 6 bases from V and 5 bases from J; junction bases left unmatched: 12. There are 16 residues in the CDR3. The CDR3 region is CASSESGGQGRNTIYF. CDR3 nucleotide sequence: TGTGCCAGTAGCGAATCGGGTGGACAGGGAAGAAACACCATATATTTT.

J is TRBJ1-3 and V is TRBV6-6, with D possibly matching TRBD1 (5 bases). The germline gives CDR1 MNHNY, CDR2 SVGAGI (reference sequence). The V and J ends lost 2 bases and 2 bases respectively, with 10 bases between them. The CDR3 runs 15 residues. Here the CDR3 DNA reads TGTGCCAGCAGTTACGACAGAGCCACTGGAAACACCATATATTTT. It is translated as CASSYDRATGNTIYF.

The chain employs TRBV7-9 and TRBJ1-1; TRBD1 matches 7 bases. The CDR3 has 13 residues. V was pared by 5 bases and J by 1 base, with 1 base of the junction left unmatched. Germline CDR1 SEHNR, CDR2 FQNEAQ (reference sequence). This CDR3 is CASSNRGNTEAFF. CDR3 bases: TGTGCCAGCAGCAACAGGGGGAACACTGAAGCTTTCTTT.

J is TRBJ1-2 and V is TRBV19, with 8 bases lining up with TRBD1. Germline CDR1 LNHDA, CDR2 SQIVND (reference sequence). J lost 1 base, V lost 5 bases, and 9 bases had no gene match. There are 16 residues in the CDR3. The CDR3 sequence is CASSPGQGRYNYGYTF. The CDR3 DNA sequence: TGTGCCAGTAGTCCAGGACAGGGAAGATATAACTATGGCTACACCTTC.

The CDR3 nucleotides are TGTGCCAGCAGCTTGGACAGGGTCACTGAAGCTTTCTTT. As protein: CASSLDRVTEAFF. V is TRBV7-2 and J is TRBJ1-1; 8 nucleotides align to TRBD1. This CDR3 spans 13 amino acids. With 3 bases clipped from V and 4 bases from J, the junction kept 1 base outside the gene matches. CDR1 is SGHTA, CDR2 FQGNSA, per germline.

The rearrangement joins TRBV5-5 to TRBJ2-3; TRBD2 matches 8 bases. With V trimmed by 4 bases and J by 5 bases, 12 bases remained unmatched. The CDR3 spans 16 residues. Germline values: CDR1 SGHKS, CDR2 YYEKEE (reference sequence). CDR3 region: CASSLAGGVTKDTQYF. In DNA form, the CDR3 reads TGTGCCAGCAGCCTCGCGGGGGGTGTTACAAAAGATACGCAGTATTTT.

The chain uses TRBV6-2 or TRBV6-3 and TRBJ1-2, with 8 bases fitting TRBD1. Germline V gene sequence: CDR1 MNHEY, CDR2 SVGEGT. The ends lost 0 bases at V and 5 bases at J; junction bases unmatched: 17. The CDR3 spans 19 residues. CDR3 DNA sequence: TGTGCCAGCAGTTACTCGAGCGGACAGGGTTCTCCAACGAAGTATGGCTACACCTTC. Encoded protein: CASSYSSGQGSPTKYGYTF.

V gene TRBV5-1 combines with J gene TRBJ2-3; D possibly corresponds to TRBD1 (5 bases). The V gene lost 0 bases and the J gene lost 1 base, with 15 bases spanning the gap. The CDR3 loop spans 17 amino acids. The germline gives CDR1 SGHRS, CDR2 YFSETQ. This CDR3 is CASSLGVRASGTDTQYF. The CDR3 DNA is TGCGCCAGCAGCTTGGGCGTCAGGGCTTCAGGCACAGATACGCAGTATTTT.

The chain joins TRBV5-1 to TRBJ1-1, with D possibly matching TRBD1 (6 bases). The length of the CDR3 is 14 residues. The V gene's germline CDR1 is SGHRS and CDR2 YFSETQ. V lost 9 bases and J lost 5, with 20 bases in between. CDR3 region: CATKPIQGETEAFF. The CDR3 nucleotides read TGCGCCACCAAACCGATACAGGGTGAAACTGAAGCTTTCTTT.

The V gene is TRBV11-1, the J gene TRBJ1-2; 11 bases line up with TRBD1. In germline, CDR1 is SGHAT, CDR2 FQDESV (reference sequence). The CDR3 has 14 residues. V gave up 5 bases and J gave up 4 bases; unmatched junction bases: 3. DNA for the CDR3: TGTGCCAGCAGCCAGGGACAGGGGGTCTATGGCTACACCTTC. This translates into CASSQGQGVYGYTF.

The chain has TRBV19 and TRBJ1-2, with a possible D match to TRBD1 (5 bases). Germline V lookup: CDR1 LNHDA, CDR2 SQIVND (reference sequence). The V gene lost 6 bases and the J gene lost 3 bases, with 8 bases spanning the gap. The CDR3 is made up of 12 amino acids. CDR3 sequence: CASRRRDYGYTF. The CDR3 DNA reads TGTGCCAGTAGGCGCAGGGACTATGGCTACACCTTC.

The chain has TRBV2 and TRBJ1-4; D call uncertain. Germline values: CDR1 SNHLY, CDR2 FYNNEI. CDR3 length: 16 amino acids. V lost 5 bases to trimming and J lost 6 bases, with 19 bases between them. The CDR3 is CASSRTGGATYEKLFF. The CDR3 DNA reads TGTGCCAGCAGTCGAACCGGTGGAGCAACGTATGAAAAACTGTTTTTT.